Detailed here is one TCR beta chain. The V segment lost 2 bases and the J segment 1 base; nucleotides outside the gene matches: 3. In germline, CDR1 is SGHKS, CDR2 YYEKEE (reference sequence). The CDR3 extends over 15 amino acids. Per the authors' pipeline: Researchers built a distant-metastasis classifier for papillary thyroid cancer that drew on CDR3 differences across clinicopathological groups. TCRdb reassembled clones from the PCR reads with MiXCR. TCRdb's processing, not the study's, gives the V and J calls here. The table has 20,000 to 25,000 clones, 20% to 30% seen once; the top ten hold around 5.4%. Each patient came to thyroid surgery without any prior treatment (of any kind). The data belong to a study of metastatic and nonmetastatic thyroid tumors.

Sequencing used tumor tissue. The rearrangement joins TRBV5-5 to TRBJ1-5, with 7 bases that match TRBD1. The sequence was collected from a female donor with papillary thyroid cancer or a benign thyroid nodule (not recorded which). Some clones in this sample may be carry-over from other donors' samples. CDR3 region: CASSLNRGSNQPQHF. The CDR3 DNA sequence: TGTGCCAGCAGCTTAAACAGGGGAAGCAATCAGCCCCAGCATTTT.